Here is one T cell receptor (beta chain) with its context. The table lists this clonotype with a few counts. Which antigen it targets is not known. Per-nucleotide qualities are absent, and no much larger clonotype sits a single base away. The data are from a study of T cells after yellow fever vaccination (dated by TCRdb to the late 2010s). Notes on the research overall: The SMART-Seq v4 Ultra Low Input RNA kit was used to prepare libraries from fractions with low cell numbers. To follow T-cell clones before and after primary and booster YFV17D yellow fever vaccination, bulk TCR alpha and beta repertoires were sequenced over time. Two healthy male donors, one aged 18 to 30 and one aged 30 to 40 years, were included in the cohort. Bulk PBMC replicates and cell subsets were isolated from blood drawn at multiple timepoints before and after both primary and secondary immunization.

Per the germline V gene, KGHSH is the CDR1 and LQKENI is the CDR2. The V and J ends are trimmed by 2 bases and 4 bases, leaving 19 bases between them. The CDR3 has 17 amino acids, counting the end cysteine and phenylalanine. Of all the DNA, just the CDR3 is kept, 51 bases in frame from base 1. What the treatment or condition label conveys for this sample: live attenuated yellow fever vaccine strain. PBMCs were isolated from peripheral blood using a standard Ficoll-Paque protocol. Dynabeads CD4 and CD8 positive selection kits were used to isolate CD4 and CD8 T-cell fractions. RNA was extracted with TriZol from bulk PBMCs, CD4 and CD8 fractions, and dextramer-positive and dextramer-negative fractions. Study-wide conclusions, independent of this receptor: Because the study included only a couple of donors, the extent to which the findings can be generalized is limited. The secondary T-cell response was found to be weaker but faster than the primary response, with a peak reached on day 5 rather than on day 15. A small share of clonotypes occurred in both CD4 and CD8 compartments, likely arising from convergent recombination. Most clones expanded after primary vaccination were re-detected after the booster (almost 98% of CD4 and 88% of CD8), suggesting broad memory maintenance. Computational filtering was needed because FACS-sorted repertoires could contain abundant contaminating clonotypes from the bulk population.

TCR cDNA was made using 5'RACE template switching, a step that added a universal primer site and unique molecular identifiers. cDNA synthesis was primed from both the TCR alpha and TCR beta constant segments. Two PCR steps were used to amplify libraries, with sample barcodes and sequencing adapters being added in the second step. Sequencing of libraries was done on Illumina HiSeq 2500 (2x100 bp) or NovaSeq (2x150 bp). The paper's data handling went like this. Reads were demultiplexed and collapsed into UMI consensus sequences with MIGEC, and V(D)J alignment was performed with MiXCR. Vaccine-responding clonotypes were identified with edgeR using replicate PBMC samples, with FDR below 0.01 and a log2 fold change above 5 up to day 15 being required. Bulk clonotypes were assigned CD4 or CD8 identity according to which sequenced CD4 or CD8 repertoire held them at higher abundance. The public reads were run again by TCRdb, first through fastp at Q25 and then through MiXCR, and only productive beta chains were kept. All rows with the same CDR3 protein become a single entry with the most common DNA and genes. The V and J calls shown here were made by TCRdb, not taken from the authors' results. Counted in this sample were 160,000 or so distinct CDR3 sequences; less than 9% of them appeared once. Of the sample, around 2.3% is held by the ten largest clones.

The receptor was isolated from a man between 18 and 35 years old who received the YFV17D yellow fever vaccine. Sample: CD4+ T cells sorted from PBMCs, taken about 5 days after the first yellow fever vaccination. The chain uses TRBV18 and TRBJ2-3; the best D guess is TRBD2, with 5 bases matching. The sequenced DNA is TGTGCCAGCTCACCAAATGTGGCAGCAAACGGGGCAGATACGCAGTATTTT. Its protein reads: CASSPNVAANGADTQYF.